The clone carrying this TCR beta chain has a handful of counts. Its antigen is not identified. CDR1 is LGHNA, CDR2 YSLEER, per germline. This CDR3 region has 17 residues. Trimming left V 3 bases short and J 4 bases short, with 19 bases between. Using its own MiXCR run on the 5' RACE reads, TCRdb lists one record per CDR3 protein. The repertoire consists of 700,000 or so distinct CDR3 sequences, with 15% to 20% occurring once and the leading ten covering around a fifth. This sample was included in a study of CD8 T cells in ankylosing spondylitis. Study outcomes and limitations: Reportedly, disease-linked clones are significantly enriched in ankylosing spondylitis patients' matched synovial fluid. Ankylosing spondylitis blood seemed to carry a telltale TCR beta motif made of roughly eight highly homologous variants.

The origin of this receptor is a male donor with ankylosing spondylitis. The chain is built from TRBV4-3 and TRBJ1-3; possibly TRBD1 for D (5 bases). The sample was blood, either unsorted or a sorted T cell fraction (not recorded which). In nucleotides, the CDR3 is TGCGCCAGCAGCCAGGAACCCGGCGGGGCTGCGGGAAACACCATATATTTT. Translation gives CASSQEPGGAAGNTIYF.